This T cell receptor (beta chain) originates from a study of naive and memory T cell subsets. Study-wide points: TCR abundance followed a power law differing between naive and memory subsets. From naive to CM, EM and EMRA, diversity decreased and Gini increased. Naive repertoires, especially CD8, held a few larger clonotypes, possibly memory cells re-expressing CD45RA.

Germline loops: CDR1 MNHNY, CDR2 SVGAGI (reference sequence). Trimming pared 7 bases from V and 4 bases from J, leaving 23 bases between. CDR3 length: 17 amino acids. Cells stained for CD3, CD4, CD8, CD45RA and CD27 were sorted into four subsets. This clonotype was detected only a few times. Its cognate antigen is unknown. The beta constant-region primer was an equimolar mix of two oligonucleotides covering TRBC1 and TRBC2. Four rounds of PCR amplified the ligated cDNA using nested alpha and beta constant-region primers plus SP2. TCRdb recomputed calls from the UMI-ligation and nested PCR reads with MiXCR, one row per CDR3 protein. The top ten clones hold 0.095% to 0.12% of a sample with 150,000 or so distinct CDR3 sequences, over 20% of them seen once.

V gene TRBV6-6 combines with J gene TRBJ1-5; perhaps TRBD1 as D (6 bases). This TCR came from a human donor in good health. Sequenced: naive CD4+ T cells from blood. In DNA, the CDR3 is TGTGCCAGCACCCAAAAGGGGGGGCCCATTTCTAATCAGCCCCAGCATTTT. The encoded protein is CASTQKGGPISNQPQHF.